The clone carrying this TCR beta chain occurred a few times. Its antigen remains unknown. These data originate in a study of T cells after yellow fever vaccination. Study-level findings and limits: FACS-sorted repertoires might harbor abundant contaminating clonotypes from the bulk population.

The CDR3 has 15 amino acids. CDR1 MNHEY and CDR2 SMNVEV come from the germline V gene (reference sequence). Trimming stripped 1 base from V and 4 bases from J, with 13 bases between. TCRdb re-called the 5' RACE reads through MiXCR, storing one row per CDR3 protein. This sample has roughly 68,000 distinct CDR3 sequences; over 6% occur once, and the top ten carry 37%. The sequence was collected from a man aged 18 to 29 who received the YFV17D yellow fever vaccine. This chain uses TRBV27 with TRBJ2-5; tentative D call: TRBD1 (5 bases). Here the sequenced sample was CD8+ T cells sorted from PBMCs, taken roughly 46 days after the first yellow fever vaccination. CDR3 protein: CASSLFLGDLETQYF. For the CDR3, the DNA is TGTGCCAGCAGTTTATTTTTAGGGGATTTAGAGACCCAGTACTTC.